These 20 T cell receptor beta chains originate from one sample sequenced in a study of T-cell reconstitution after alpha-beta-depleted transplantation in children. Unique molecular identifiers were incorporated when the TCRbeta library was constructed. TCRdb recomputed calls from the PCR reads with MiXCR, one row per CDR3 protein. The data hold roughly 240,000 distinct CDR3 sequences, with approximately 8% observed a single time. The sample here was PBMCs, mostly from graft donor cells, taken 180 days after TCRalphabeta/CD19-depleted stem cell transplant. These receptors all come from a male patient between 10 and 17 years old who had a stem cell transplant for acute lymphoblastic leukemia, so the T cells may come from the graft donor.

This clonotype came up many times. The chain recombines TRBV21-1 with TRBJ2-2; no check of the table's D call, TRBD1, against the DNA was made. TRBV21-1 is tagged as a pseudogene. This CDR3 is built from 15 residues. DNA of the CDR3: TGTGCCAGCGGCCCAACAGGGACGAACACCGGGGAGCTGTTTTTT. It is translated as CASGPTGTNTGELFF.

This clonotype was found many times. The chain is built from TRBV12-3 or TRBV12-4 and TRBJ2-7; D may correspond to TRBD1 or TRBD2 (5 bases each). The CDR3 has 15 amino acids. The germline V and J ends were trimmed by 1 base and 6 bases, with 16 bases remaining between them. The CDR3 protein is CASSLVAGGQGEQYF. In DNA form, the CDR3 reads TGTGCCAGCAGTTTAGTGGCAGGAGGACAAGGCGAGCAGTACTTC.

This clonotype was recorded at least ten times. The gene calls are TRBV12-3 or TRBV12-4 and TRBJ2-5; D remains unclear. The CDR3 consists of 12 residues. V gave up 5 bases and J gave up 6 bases, with 10 bases separating them. Here the CDR3 DNA reads TGTGCCAGCAGTCTAGGGATCCAGACCCAGTACTTC. This translates into CASSLGIQTQYF.

The table lists this clonotype with many counts. This chain uses TRBV7-9 with TRBJ2-2, with 7 nucleotides matching TRBD1. The CDR3 is 16 amino acids. Germline trimming cut 6 bases from V and 0 bases from J; bases unmatched to any gene: 7. Germline V lookup: CDR1 SEHNR, CDR2 FQNEAQ (reference sequence). The DNA for the CDR3 is TGTGCCAGCAGTCGTCGACAGGGCCCGAACACCGGGGAGCTGTTTTTT. Amino acids: CASSRRQGPNTGELFF. Variable domain in full (rest from reference TRBV7-9 and TRBJ2-2): DTGVSQNPRHKITKRGQNVTFRCDPISEHNRLYWYRQTLGQGPEFLTYFQNEAQLEKSRLLSDRFSAERPKGSFSTLEIQRTEQGDSAMYLCASSRRQGPNTGELFFGEGSRLTVL.

This clonotype showed up many times. In nucleotides, the CDR3 is TGTGCCAGCAGCGTTGGACAATCCAAAAACATTCAGTACTTC. Protein: CASSVGQSKNIQYF. The chain has TRBV3-1 and TRBJ2-4; D might be TRBD1 (5 bases). Germline loops: CDR1 LGHDT, CDR2 YNNKEL (reference sequence). V lost 5 bases and J lost 2, with 10 bases in between. The CDR3 is 14 amino acids.

CDR3 in DNA: TGTGCCAGCAGCAAATCGGGGACTAGTAGGTCCTACGAGCAGTACTTC. Translated, it gives CASSKSGTSRSYEQYF. V and J are TRBV7-2 and TRBJ2-7; 8 nucleotides match TRBD2. Germline V gene sequence: CDR1 SGHTA, CDR2 FQGNSA. V trimming: 5 bases; J trimming: 1 base; junction bases outside the gene matches: 10. The CDR3 covers 16 residues.

This clonotype has a count of ten or more. In DNA form, the CDR3 reads TGTGCCAGCAGTTTAGGTGTCAGCTTGAACACTGAAGCTTTCTTT. The encoded protein is CASSLGVSLNTEAFF. The chain is built from TRBV27 and TRBJ1-1; D not resolved. CDR3 length: 15 amino acids. The germline V gene has CDR1 MNHEY and CDR2 SMNVEV (reference sequence). V shed 2 bases and J shed 0 bases, with 10 bases lying between them.

This clonotype was observed at least ten times. The chain recombines TRBV21-1 with TRBJ2-7; the table's D gene call, TRBD1, was not cross checked with the DNA. TRBV21-1 counts as a pseudogene. This CDR3 is 20 amino acids long. CDR3 loop: CASTPPGRGTGRRRVYEQYF. In nucleotides, the CDR3 is TGTGCCAGCACTCCGCCTGGGAGGGGGACAGGGCGAAGACGGGTCTACGAGCAGTACTTC.

The sample holds a few counts of this clonotype. A much larger clone lies one base from this, so it may be a read error. The chain couples TRBV5-5 to TRBJ2-2; D unclear. Per germline, CDR1 SGHKS and CDR2 YYEKEE (reference sequence). Trimming removed 2 bases from V and 5 bases from J, with 7 bases in between. This CDR3 region has 13 residues. CDR3 DNA sequence: TGTGCCAGCAGCTTTGGGCTGACCGGGGAGCTGTTTTTT. Its protein is CASSFGLTGELFF.

This clonotype was detected many times. The J gene is TRBJ2-3, the V gene TRBV20-1; no definite D call. The germline V gene has CDR1 DFQATT and CDR2 SNEGSKA (reference sequence). This CDR3 has 15 residues. The V gene lost 3 bases and the J gene lost 3 bases, with 16 bases spanning the gap. The CDR3 DNA follows: TGCAGTGCTAGTCCACCGGAATTATGGACAGATACGCAGTATTTT. Protein: CSASPPELWTDTQYF.

This clonotype was observed many times. The chain recombines TRBV11-2 with TRBJ2-1, with D possibly being TRBD2 (5 bases). V was cut by 2 bases and J by 2 bases, with 19 bases left in between. The CDR3 loop spans 18 amino acids. Per the germline V gene, CDR1 is SGHAT and CDR2 is FQNNGV. CDR3 coding DNA: TGTGCCAGCAGCTTAAGATTAGCGTTTGCCCTTGCCTACAATGAGCAGTTCTTC. It specifies CASSLRLAFALAYNEQFF.

The table lists this clonotype with many counts. V and J are TRBV11-2 and TRBJ2-2; possible D gene TRBD2, 6 bases. CDR3 length equals 16 residues. The germline CDR1 and CDR2 sequences are SGHAT and FQNNGV. Trimming cost V 2 bases and J 0 bases, with 10 bases left between them. The CDR3 nucleotides are TGTGCCAGCAGCTTATCCCCGGGGGCGAACACCGGGGAGCTGTTTTTT. Translating it yields CASSLSPGANTGELFF. The whole variable domain, filled in from reference TRBV11-2 and TRBJ2-2, reads EAGVAQSPRYKIIEKRQSVAFWCNPISGHATLYWYQQILGQGPKLLIQFQNNGVVDDSQLPKDRFSAERLKGVDSTLKIQPAKLEDSAVYLCASSLSPGANTGELFFGEGSRLTVL.

This clonotype was counted ten times or more. This chain links TRBV7-9 with TRBJ2-1; the D is unclear. Germline CDR1 is SEHNR and CDR2 is FQNEAQ (reference sequence). The CDR3 spans 14 residues. Trimming took off 5 bases at V and 5 bases at J, with 13 bases between the two ends. The CDR3: CASSHPDPDNEQFF. DNA of the CDR3: TGTGCCAGCAGCCACCCGGACCCTGACAATGAGCAGTTCTTC.

This clonotype has a count of ten or more. The CDR3 loop reads CSAPEVAGSRNTGELFF. CDR3 DNA sequence: TGCAGTGCACCGGAGGTAGCGGGGTCCAGGAACACCGGGGAGCTGTTTTTT. The chain links TRBV20-1 to TRBJ2-2; 8 bases align to TRBD2. With 6 bases clipped from V and 1 base from J, the junction kept 13 bases outside the gene matches. There are 17 residues in the CDR3. Germline CDR1 reads DFQATT; CDR2 reads SNEGSKA (reference sequence).

This clonotype was seen repeatedly, ten times or more. V and J are TRBV6-2 or TRBV6-3 and TRBJ2-5; D may be TRBD2 (5 bases). Deletions cut 6 bases from V and 5 bases from J, with 13 bases between. The CDR3 length is 13 residues. In germline, CDR1 is MNHEY, CDR2 SVGEGT. The CDR3 protein is CASRGAARETQYF. DNA for the CDR3: TGTGCCAGCAGGGGAGCGGCAAGGGAGACCCAGTACTTC.

The table lists this clonotype with many counts. This chain connects TRBV7-2 to TRBJ1-2; D may be TRBD1 (5 bases). The CDR3 covers 15 residues. Germline CDR1 is SGHTA and CDR2 is FQGNSA. The germline V and J ends were trimmed by 1 base and 8 bases, with 17 bases remaining between them. CDR3 coding DNA: TGTGCCAGCAGCTTAGGGGGGACGGGGGGAGAGGGCTACACCTTC. It translates to CASSLGGTGGEGYTF.

This clonotype was recorded many times. This rearrangement joins TRBV7-9 to TRBJ1-6; 8 nucleotides line up with TRBD1. Germline-derived CDR1 and CDR2 are SEHNR and FQNEAQ (reference sequence). The CDR3 runs to 12 residues. Germline trimming cut 3 bases from V and 14 bases from J; bases unmatched to any gene: 3. The CDR3 bases are TGTGCCAGCAGCTTGGGACAGGTCACCCTCCACTTT. This gives the protein CASSLGQVTLHF. Combining the CDR3 with reference TRBV7-9 and TRBJ1-6 gives the whole variable domain DTGVSQNPRHKITKRGQNVTFRCDPISEHNRLYWYRQTLGQGPEFLTYFQNEAQLEKSRLLSDRFSAERPKGSFSTLEIQRTEQGDSAMYLCASSLGQVTLHFGNGTRLTVT.

Ten or more counts support this clonotype. The chain is built from TRBV20-1 and TRBJ2-7, with D possibly being TRBD1 (6 bases). The germline gives CDR1 DFQATT, CDR2 SNEGSKA (reference sequence). The CDR3 sequence is 14 residues long. V was pared by 3 bases and J by 5 bases, with 17 bases between. CDR3 amino acids: CSASAQGIDNEQYF. For the CDR3, the DNA is TGCAGTGCTAGCGCCCAGGGGATAGATAACGAGCAGTACTTC.

The rearrangement links TRBV5-5 to TRBJ2-3, with TRBD1 matching 9 bases. The germline V gene encodes CDR1 SGHKS and CDR2 YYEKEE (reference sequence). The CDR3 sequence is 17 residues long. The V segment lost 0 bases and the J segment 2 bases; nucleotides outside the gene matches: 7. The CDR3 sequence: CASSLALRDRVTDTQYF. Here the CDR3 DNA reads TGTGCCAGCAGCTTGGCCCTCCGGGACAGGGTCACAGATACGCAGTATTTT.

This clonotype came up a few times. The chain links TRBV2 to TRBJ2-3; D is possibly TRBD1 (6 bases). The CDR3 totals 13 residues. Trimming left V 6 bases short and J 6 bases short, with 13 bases between. Germline V gives CDR1 SNHLY, CDR2 FYNNEI. The CDR3 nucleotides read TGTGCCAGCAGACCCTCCCAGGGGGATACGCAGTATTTT. Its protein is CASRPSQGDTQYF.